The sequence of this TCR beta chain was determined in a study of T cell clonality in common variable immunodeficiency. Details on this clone: Its antigen is undetermined. The read is 3 residues too short to cover the CDR3 end, so that end is filled in from the germline J gene.

Sequencing input was equivalent genomic DNA from CVID and controls. Sequencing was performed with immunoSEQ multiplex PCR; in TCRdb, only in-frame clones are kept and a portion is missing. The repertoire consists of 23,000 or so clones, none detected only once. V lost 9 bases and J 0 bases, leaving 11 bases between the germline ends. The CDR3 is made up of 13 amino acids. Per the germline V gene, CDR1 is LNHDA and CDR2 is SQIVND (reference sequence). Points from the study as a whole: Repertoire-complication correlations in CVID were limited by patient heterogeneity. Fewer deletions and N-nucleotide insertions were reportedly seen in common variable immunodeficiency TCR beta sequences. What drives increased CVID clonality needs T cell subpopulation sequencing.

Aged roughly 9 to 70 years, CVID subjects averaged roughly 39 years old. The sample was peripheral blood mononuclear cells. V is TRBV19 and J is TRBJ1-1; no clear D. The sequence came from a human donor with common variable immunodeficiency. The CDR3 sequence: CASYGTLNTEAFF. The covered CDR3 bases are TGTGCCAGCTACGGTACCTTGAACACTGAA.